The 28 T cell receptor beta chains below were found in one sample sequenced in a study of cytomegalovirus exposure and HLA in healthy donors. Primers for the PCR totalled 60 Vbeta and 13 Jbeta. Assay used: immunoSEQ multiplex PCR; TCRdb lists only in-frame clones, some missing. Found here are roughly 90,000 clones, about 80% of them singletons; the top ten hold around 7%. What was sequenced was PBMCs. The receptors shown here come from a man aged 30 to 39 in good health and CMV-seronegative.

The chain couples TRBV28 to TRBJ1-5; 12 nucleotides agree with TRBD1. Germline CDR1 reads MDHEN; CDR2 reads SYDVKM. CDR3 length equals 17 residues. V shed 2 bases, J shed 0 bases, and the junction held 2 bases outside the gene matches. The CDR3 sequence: CASSLPGQGASNQPQHF. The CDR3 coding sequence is TGTGCCAGCAGTTTACCGGGACAGGGGGCTAGCAATCAGCCCCAGCATTTT.

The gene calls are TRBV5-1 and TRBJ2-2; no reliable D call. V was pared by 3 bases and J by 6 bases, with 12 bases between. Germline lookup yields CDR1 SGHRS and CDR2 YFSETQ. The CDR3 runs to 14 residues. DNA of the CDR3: TGCGCCAGCAGCTCCGGTGGTGGAGCCGGGGAGCTGTTTTTT. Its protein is CASSSGGGAGELFF.

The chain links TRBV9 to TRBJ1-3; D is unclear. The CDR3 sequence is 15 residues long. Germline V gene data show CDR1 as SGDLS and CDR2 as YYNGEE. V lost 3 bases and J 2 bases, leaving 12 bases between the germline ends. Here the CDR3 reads CASSAEGAPGNTIYF. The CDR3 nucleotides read TGTGCCAGCAGCGCAGAGGGAGCGCCTGGAAACACCATATATTTT.

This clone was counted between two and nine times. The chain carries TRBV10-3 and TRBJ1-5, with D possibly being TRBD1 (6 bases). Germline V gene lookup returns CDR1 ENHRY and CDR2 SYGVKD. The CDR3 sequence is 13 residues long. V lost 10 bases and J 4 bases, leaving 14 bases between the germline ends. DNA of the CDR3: TGTGCCACCAGCGGGGACAAGAATCAGCCCCAGCATTTT. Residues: CATSGDKNQPQHF.

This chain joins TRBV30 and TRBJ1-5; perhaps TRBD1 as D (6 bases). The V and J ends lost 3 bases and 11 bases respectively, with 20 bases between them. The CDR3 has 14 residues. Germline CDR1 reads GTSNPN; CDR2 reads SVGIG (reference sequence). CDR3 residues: CAWSTQGRGLTQHF. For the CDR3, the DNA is TGTGCCTGGAGCACACAGGGCCGGGGTTTGACCCAGCATTTT.

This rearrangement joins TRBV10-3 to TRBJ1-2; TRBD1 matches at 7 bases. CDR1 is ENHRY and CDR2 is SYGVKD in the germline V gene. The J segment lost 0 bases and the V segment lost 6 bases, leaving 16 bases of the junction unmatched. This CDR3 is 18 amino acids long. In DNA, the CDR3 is TGTGCCATCAGATGGGACCGGGACAGAGAGTTAGCTAACTATGGCTACACCTTC. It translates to CAIRWDRDRELANYGYTF.

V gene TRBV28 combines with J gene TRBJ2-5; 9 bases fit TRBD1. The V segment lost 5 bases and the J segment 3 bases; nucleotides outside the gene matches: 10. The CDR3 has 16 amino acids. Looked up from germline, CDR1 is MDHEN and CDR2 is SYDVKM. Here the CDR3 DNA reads TGTGCCAGCAGTCGAATATCGGACAGGGGAGAAGAGACCCAGTACTTC. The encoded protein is CASSRISDRGEETQYF.

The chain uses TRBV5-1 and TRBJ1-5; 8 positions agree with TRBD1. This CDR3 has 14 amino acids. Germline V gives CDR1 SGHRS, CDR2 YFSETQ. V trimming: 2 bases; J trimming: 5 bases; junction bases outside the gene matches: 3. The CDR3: CASSLQGGDQPQHF. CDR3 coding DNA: TGCGCCAGCAGCTTACAGGGGGGCGATCAGCCCCAGCATTTT. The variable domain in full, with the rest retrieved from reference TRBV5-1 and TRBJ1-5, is KAGVTQTPRYLIKTRGQQVTLSCSPISGHRSVSWYQQTPGQGLQFLFEYFSETQRNKGNFPGRFSGRQFSNSRSEMNVSTLELGDSALYLCASSLQGGDQPQHFGDGTRLSIL.

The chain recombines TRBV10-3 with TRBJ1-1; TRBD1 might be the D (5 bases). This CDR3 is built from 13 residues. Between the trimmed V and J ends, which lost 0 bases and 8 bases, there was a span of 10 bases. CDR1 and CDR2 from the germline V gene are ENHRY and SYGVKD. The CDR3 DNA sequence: TGTGCCATCAGTGAGTCGACAGACTCCGAAGCTTTCTTT. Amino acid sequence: CAISESTDSEAFF.

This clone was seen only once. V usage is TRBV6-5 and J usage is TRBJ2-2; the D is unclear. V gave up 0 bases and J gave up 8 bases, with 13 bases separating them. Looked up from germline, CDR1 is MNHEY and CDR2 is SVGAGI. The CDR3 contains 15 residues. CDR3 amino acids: CASSYSGRPTGELFF. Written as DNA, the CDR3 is TGTGCCAGCAGTTACTCTGGCAGGCCCACGGGGGAGCTGTTTTTT.

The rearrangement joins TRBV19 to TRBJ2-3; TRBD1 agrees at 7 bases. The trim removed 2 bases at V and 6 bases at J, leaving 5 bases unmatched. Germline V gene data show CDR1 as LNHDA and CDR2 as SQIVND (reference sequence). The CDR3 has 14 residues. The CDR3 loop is CASSIQTGSDTQYF. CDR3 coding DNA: TGTGCCAGTAGTATACAGACAGGGTCGGATACGCAGTATTTT.

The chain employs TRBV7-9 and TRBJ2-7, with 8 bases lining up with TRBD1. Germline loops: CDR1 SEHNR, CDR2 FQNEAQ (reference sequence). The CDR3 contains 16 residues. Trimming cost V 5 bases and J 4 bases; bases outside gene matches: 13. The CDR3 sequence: CASSLLIGQGIYEQYF. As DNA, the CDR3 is TGTGCCAGCAGCCTTCTTATCGGACAGGGAATTTACGAGCAGTACTTC. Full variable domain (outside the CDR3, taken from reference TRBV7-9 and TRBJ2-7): DTGVSQNPRHKITKRGQNVTFRCDPISEHNRLYWYRQTLGQGPEFLTYFQNEAQLEKSRLLSDRFSAERPKGSFSTLEIQRTEQGDSAMYLCASSLLIGQGIYEQYFGPGTRLTVT.

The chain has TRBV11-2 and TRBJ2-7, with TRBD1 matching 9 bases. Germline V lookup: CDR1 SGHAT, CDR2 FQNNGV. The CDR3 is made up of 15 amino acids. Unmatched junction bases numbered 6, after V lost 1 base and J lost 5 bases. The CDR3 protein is CASSLVRGQGNEQYF. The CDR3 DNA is TGTGCCAGCAGCTTAGTGCGGGGACAGGGAAACGAGCAGTACTTC.

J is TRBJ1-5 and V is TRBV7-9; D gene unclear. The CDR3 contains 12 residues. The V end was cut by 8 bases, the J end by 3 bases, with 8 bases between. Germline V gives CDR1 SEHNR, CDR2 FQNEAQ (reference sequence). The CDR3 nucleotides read TGTGCCAGCTGTAACAACAATCAGCCCCAGCATTTT. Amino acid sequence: CASCNNNQPQHF.

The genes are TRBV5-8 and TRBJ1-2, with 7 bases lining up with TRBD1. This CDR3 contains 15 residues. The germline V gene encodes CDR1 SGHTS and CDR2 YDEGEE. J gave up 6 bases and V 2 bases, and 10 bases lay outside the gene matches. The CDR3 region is CASSFEGARVNGYTF. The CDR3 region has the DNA TGTGCCAGCAGCTTCGAGGGGGCGCGAGTGAATGGCTACACCTTC.

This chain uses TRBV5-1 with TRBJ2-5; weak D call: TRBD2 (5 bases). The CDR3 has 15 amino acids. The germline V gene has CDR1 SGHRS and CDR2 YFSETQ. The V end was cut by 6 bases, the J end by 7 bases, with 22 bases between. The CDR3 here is CASTLPLARPWTQYF. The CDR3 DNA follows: TGCGCCAGCACACTCCCCCTAGCCCGACCATGGACCCAGTACTTC. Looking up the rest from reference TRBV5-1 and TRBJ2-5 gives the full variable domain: KAGVTQTPRYLIKTRGQQVTLSCSPISGHRSVSWYQQTPGQGLQFLFEYFSETQRNKGNFPGRFSGRQFSNSRSEMNVSTLELGDSALYLCASTLPLARPWTQYFGPGTRLLVL.

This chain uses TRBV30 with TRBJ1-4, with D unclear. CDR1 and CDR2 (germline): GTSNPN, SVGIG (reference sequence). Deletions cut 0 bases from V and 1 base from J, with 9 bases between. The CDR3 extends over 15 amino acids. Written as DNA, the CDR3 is TGTGCCTGGAGTGTATCATGGCTAACTAATGAAAAACTGTTTTTT. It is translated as CAWSVSWLTNEKLFF.

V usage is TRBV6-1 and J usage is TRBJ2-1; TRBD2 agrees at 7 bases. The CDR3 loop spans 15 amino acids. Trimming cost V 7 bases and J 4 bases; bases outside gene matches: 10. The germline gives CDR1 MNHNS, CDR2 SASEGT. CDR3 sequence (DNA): TGTGCCAGCAAGGCCACCCGCGGGAGTTACAATGAGCAGTTCTTC. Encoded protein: CASKATRGSYNEQFF.

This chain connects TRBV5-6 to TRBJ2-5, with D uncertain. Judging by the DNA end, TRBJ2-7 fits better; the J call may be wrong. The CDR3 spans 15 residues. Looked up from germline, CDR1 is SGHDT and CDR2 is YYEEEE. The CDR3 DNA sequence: TGTGCCAGCAGCTTGCGCAGGATGGTTTCCTACGAGCAGTACTTC. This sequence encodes CASSLRRMVSYEQYF.

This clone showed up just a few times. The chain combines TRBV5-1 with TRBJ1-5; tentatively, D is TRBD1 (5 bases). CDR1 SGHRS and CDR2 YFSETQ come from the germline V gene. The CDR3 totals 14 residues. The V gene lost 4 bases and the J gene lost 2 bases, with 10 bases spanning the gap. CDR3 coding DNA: TGCGCCAGCAGCCCTCGGGGGGGCAATCAGCCCCAGCATTTT. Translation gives CASSPRGGNQPQHF.

Written as DNA, the CDR3 is TGCGCCAGCAGCGCGATACAGGGTATGAACACTGAAGCTTTCTTT. Amino acid sequence: CASSAIQGMNTEAFF. V gene TRBV5-1 combines with J gene TRBJ1-1; possibly TRBD1 for D (6 bases). Germline V CDR1 and CDR2: SGHRS, YFSETQ. V dropped 4 bases and J dropped 0 bases, with 13 bases sitting between them. The CDR3 loop spans 15 amino acids. Drawing the rest from reference TRBV5-1 and TRBJ1-1, the complete variable domain is KAGVTQTPRYLIKTRGQQVTLSCSPISGHRSVSWYQQTPGQGLQFLFEYFSETQRNKGNFPGRFSGRQFSNSRSEMNVSTLELGDSALYLCASSAIQGMNTEAFFGQGTRLTVV.

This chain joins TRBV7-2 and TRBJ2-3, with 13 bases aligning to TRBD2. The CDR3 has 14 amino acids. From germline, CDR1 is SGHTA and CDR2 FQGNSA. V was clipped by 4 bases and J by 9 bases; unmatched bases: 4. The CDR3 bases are TGTGCCAGCAGCTCAACTAGCGGGAGGGTCACGCAGTATTTT. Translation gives CASSSTSGRVTQYF.

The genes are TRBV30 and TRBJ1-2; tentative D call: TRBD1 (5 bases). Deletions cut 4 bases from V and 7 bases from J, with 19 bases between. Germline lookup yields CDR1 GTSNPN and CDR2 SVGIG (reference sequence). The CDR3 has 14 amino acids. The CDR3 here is CAWNLQGRSSGYTF. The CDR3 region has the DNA TGTGCCTGGAATCTCCAGGGCAGGAGTAGTGGCTACACCTTC.

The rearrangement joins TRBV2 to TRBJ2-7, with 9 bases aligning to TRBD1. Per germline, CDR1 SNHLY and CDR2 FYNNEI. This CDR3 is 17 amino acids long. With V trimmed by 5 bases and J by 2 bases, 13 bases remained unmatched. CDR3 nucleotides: TGTGCCAGCAGTCCTCTCATGGGGACAGGGTCACCCTACGAGCAGTACTTC. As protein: CASSPLMGTGSPYEQYF.

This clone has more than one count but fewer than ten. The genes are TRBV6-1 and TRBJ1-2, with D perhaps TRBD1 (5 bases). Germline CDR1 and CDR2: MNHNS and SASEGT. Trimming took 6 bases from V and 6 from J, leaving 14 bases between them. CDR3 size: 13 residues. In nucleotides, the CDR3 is TGTGCCAGCAGCGAACCCCCAGGGAATGGCTACACCTTC. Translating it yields CASSEPPGNGYTF.

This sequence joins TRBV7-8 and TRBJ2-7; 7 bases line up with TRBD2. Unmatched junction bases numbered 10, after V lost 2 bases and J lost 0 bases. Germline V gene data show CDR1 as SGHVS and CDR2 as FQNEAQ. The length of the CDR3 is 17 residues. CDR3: CASSLSSMTSSSYEQYF. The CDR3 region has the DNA TGTGCCAGCAGCTTATCAAGTATGACTAGCAGCTCCTACGAGCAGTACTTC.

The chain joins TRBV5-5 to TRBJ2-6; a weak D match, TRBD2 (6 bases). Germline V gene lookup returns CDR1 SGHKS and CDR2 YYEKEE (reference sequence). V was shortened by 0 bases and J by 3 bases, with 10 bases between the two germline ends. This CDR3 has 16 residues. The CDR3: CASSLVQGGGANVLTF. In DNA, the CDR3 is TGTGCCAGCAGCTTGGTTCAGGGAGGTGGGGCCAACGTCCTGACTTTC. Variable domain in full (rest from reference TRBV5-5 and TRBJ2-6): DAGVTQSPTHLIKTRGQQVTLRCSPISGHKSVSWYQQVLGQGPQFIFQYYEKEERGRGNFPDRFSARQFPNYSSELNVNALLLGDSALYLCASSLVQGGGANVLTFGAGSRLTVL.

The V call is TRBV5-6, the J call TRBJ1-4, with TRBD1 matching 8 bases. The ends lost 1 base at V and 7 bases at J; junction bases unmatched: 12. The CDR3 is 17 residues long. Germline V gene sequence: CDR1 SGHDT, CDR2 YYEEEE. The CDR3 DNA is TGTGCCAGCAGCTTGAGGCCATCTGACAGGGGAGGTGAAAAACTGTTTTTT. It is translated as CASSLRPSDRGGEKLFF.